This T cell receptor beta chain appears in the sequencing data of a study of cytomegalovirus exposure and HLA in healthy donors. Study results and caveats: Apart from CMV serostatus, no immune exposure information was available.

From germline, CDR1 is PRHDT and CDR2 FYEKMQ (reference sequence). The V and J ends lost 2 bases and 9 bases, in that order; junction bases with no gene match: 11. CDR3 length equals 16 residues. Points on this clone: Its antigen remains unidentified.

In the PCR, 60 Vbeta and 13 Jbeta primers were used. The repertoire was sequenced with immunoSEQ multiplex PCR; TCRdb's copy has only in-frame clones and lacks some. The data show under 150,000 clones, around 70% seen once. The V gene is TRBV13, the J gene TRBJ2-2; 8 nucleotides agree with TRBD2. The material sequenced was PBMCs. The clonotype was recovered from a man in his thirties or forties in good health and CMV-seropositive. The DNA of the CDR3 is TGTGCCAGCAGCTTACTTTACGGGAGGGCCGTTCGGGAGCTGTTTTTT. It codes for CASSLLYGRAVRELFF.